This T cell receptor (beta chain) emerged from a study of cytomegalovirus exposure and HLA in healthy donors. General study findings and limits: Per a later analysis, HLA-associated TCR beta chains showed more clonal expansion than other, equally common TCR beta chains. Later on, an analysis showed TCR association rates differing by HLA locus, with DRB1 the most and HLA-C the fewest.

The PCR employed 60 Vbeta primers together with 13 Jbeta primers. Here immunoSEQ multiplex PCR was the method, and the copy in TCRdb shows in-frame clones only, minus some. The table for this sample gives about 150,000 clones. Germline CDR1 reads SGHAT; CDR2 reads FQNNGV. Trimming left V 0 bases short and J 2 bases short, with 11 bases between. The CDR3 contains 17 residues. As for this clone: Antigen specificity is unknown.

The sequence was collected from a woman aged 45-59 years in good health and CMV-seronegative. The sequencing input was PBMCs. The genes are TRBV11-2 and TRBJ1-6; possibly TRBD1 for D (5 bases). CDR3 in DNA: TGTGCCAGCAGCTTAGACGGGGAGGGGACCTATAATTCACCCCTCCACTTT. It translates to CASSLDGEGTYNSPLHF. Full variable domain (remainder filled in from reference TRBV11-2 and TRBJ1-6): EAGVAQSPRYKIIEKRQSVAFWCNPISGHATLYWYQQILGQGPKLLIQFQNNGVVDDSQLPKDRFSAERLKGVDSTLKIQPAKLEDSAVYLCASSLDGEGTYNSPLHFGNGTRLTVT.